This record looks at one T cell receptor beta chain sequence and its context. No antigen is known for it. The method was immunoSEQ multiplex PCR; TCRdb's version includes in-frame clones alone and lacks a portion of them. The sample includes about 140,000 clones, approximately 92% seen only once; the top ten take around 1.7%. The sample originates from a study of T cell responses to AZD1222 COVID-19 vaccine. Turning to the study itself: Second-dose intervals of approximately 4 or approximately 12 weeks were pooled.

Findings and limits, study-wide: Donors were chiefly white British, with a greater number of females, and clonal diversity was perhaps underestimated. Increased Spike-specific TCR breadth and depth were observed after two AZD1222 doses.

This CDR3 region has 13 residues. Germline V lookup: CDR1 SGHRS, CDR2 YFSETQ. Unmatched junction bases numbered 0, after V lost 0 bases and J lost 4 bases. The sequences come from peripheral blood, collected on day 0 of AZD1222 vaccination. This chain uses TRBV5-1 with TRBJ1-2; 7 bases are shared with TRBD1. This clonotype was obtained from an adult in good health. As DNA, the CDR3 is TGCGCCAGCAGCTTGGAGGGGGCCTATGGCTACACCTTC. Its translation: CASSLEGAYGYTF.